Presented here are 21 T cell receptor beta chains from one specimen sequenced in a study of blood T cell repertoires in COVID-19. Using immunoSEQ multiplex PCR, the repertoire was profiled, and TCRdb retains in-frame clones only, with some absent. This sample has around 250,000 clones, with roughly 90% found just once. Sequenced sample: PBMCs or T cells enriched from blood (not recorded which). These receptor sequences come from a man aged 35-49 years who had been exposed to COVID-19.

This chain joins TRBV18 and TRBJ1-3; the match to TRBD1 covers 8 bases. After removal of 2 bases from V and 4 bases from J, the junction contained 7 bases not matched to a gene. Germline V gene data show CDR1 as KGHSH and CDR2 as LQKENI. The CDR3 has 16 residues. The CDR3 region has the DNA TGTGCCAGCTCACCAGCCACAGGGGGATCAGGAAACACCATATATTTT. Residues: CASSPATGGSGNTIYF.

This chain joins TRBV5-1 and TRBJ2-5; tentatively, D is TRBD2 (6 bases). Germline V CDR1 and CDR2: SGHRS, YFSETQ. Trimming took 0 bases from V and 5 from J, leaving 11 bases between them. The CDR3 sequence is 14 residues long. The CDR3 nucleotides are TGCGCCAGCAGCTTGGGACTAGTCGAGGAGACCCAGTACTTC. Its translation: CASSLGLVEETQYF.

The J gene is TRBJ1-1, the V gene TRBV6-2 or TRBV6-3, with D perhaps matching TRBD1 (6 bases). V was clipped by 2 bases and J by 0 bases, with 13 bases between them. The germline gives CDR1 MNHEY, CDR2 SVGEGT. The CDR3 contains 16 residues. The CDR3 loop reads CASSYRGGTVNTEAFF. The CDR3, as DNA: TGTGCCAGCAGTTACAGGGGGGGAACCGTGAACACTGAAGCTTTCTTT.

The V call is TRBV2, the J call TRBJ1-5; no reliable D call. Germline V lookup: CDR1 SNHLY, CDR2 FYNNEI. Trimming cost V 6 bases and J 1 base, with 7 bases left between them. CDR3 length: 13 residues. In DNA form, the CDR3 reads TGTGCCAGCAGCCTTGTAAGCAATCAGCCCCAGCATTTT. It translates to CASSLVSNQPQHF.

The chain is built from TRBV10-1 and TRBJ2-2; D is perhaps TRBD1 (5 bases). V gave up 2 bases and J gave up 7 bases, with 8 bases separating them. This CDR3 contains 13 residues. From germline, CDR1 is WNHNN and CDR2 SYGVQD (reference sequence). CDR3 sequence reads: CASSELDSGELFF. The CDR3, as DNA: TGCGCCAGCAGTGAGCTAGACAGCGGGGAGCTGTTTTTT.

The rearrangement links TRBV1 to TRBJ2-3; the DNA was not used to check the table's D call, TRBD2. TRBV1 is tagged as a pseudogene. This CDR3 region has 16 residues. The DNA of the CDR3 is TGCACCAGCAGCCCACCGGATAGCGGGAGCGGAGATACGCAGTATTTT. Translated: CTSSPPDSGSGDTQYF.

The chain carries TRBV19 and TRBJ1-2; TRBD1 aligns across 10 bases. This CDR3 has 15 amino acids. Losses at the gene ends were 5 bases for V and 3 bases for J; bases not matched to a gene: 6. Looked up from germline, CDR1 is LNHDA and CDR2 is SQIVND (reference sequence). In nucleotides, the CDR3 is TGTGCCAGTAGTGTGACAGGGGGCGCTGACTATGGCTACACCTTC. This gives the protein CASSVTGGADYGYTF.

About this clone: This same CDR3 is encoded by further DNA sequences in the sample. The chain combines TRBV9 with TRBJ2-1; D perhaps matches TRBD1 (6 bases). The CDR3 is 15 amino acids. Per germline, CDR1 SGDLS and CDR2 YYNGEE. The ends were cut back, 2 bases at V and 0 bases at J, with 9 bases in the middle. CDR3 nucleotides: TGTGCCAGCAGCGTTCAGGGGAGCTCCTACAATGAGCAGTTCTTC. It is translated as CASSVQGSSYNEQFF.

The chain uses TRBV15 and TRBJ2-2; TRBD2 matches 7 bases. The germline V gene encodes CDR1 LNHNV and CDR2 YYDKDF (reference sequence). This CDR3 has 19 amino acids. V shed 3 bases and J 2 bases; nucleotides not matched to a gene: 15. DNA of the CDR3: TGTGCCACCAGCAGTGACCGCAGGGACTACTATTTTAACACCGGGGAGCTGTTTTTT. This codes for CATSSDRRDYYFNTGELFF.

The chain is built from TRBV7-6 and TRBJ2-1; 7 bases align to TRBD1. The CDR3 is made up of 17 amino acids. The germline V gene has CDR1 SGHVS and CDR2 FNYEAQ. V dropped 3 bases and J dropped 0; count of bases not matched to a gene: 8. DNA of the CDR3: TGTGCCAGCAGCTTGGTACCGGGACAGAGCTCCTACAATGAGCAGTTCTTC. Protein: CASSLVPGQSSYNEQFF.

This chain uses TRBV19 with TRBJ2-1; D perhaps matches TRBD2 (5 bases). V lost 6 bases and J lost 2, with 14 bases in between. The CDR3 covers 15 residues. Germline V gives CDR1 LNHDA, CDR2 SQIVND (reference sequence). CDR3 DNA sequence: TGTGCCAGTAGCTCCACCCTAGCCGCCTACAATGAGCAGTTCTTC. This translates into CASSSTLAAYNEQFF.

J is TRBJ2-7 and V is TRBV3-1 (or the pseudogene TRBV3-2), with D unclear. In germline, CDR1 is LGHDT, CDR2 YNNKEL (reference sequence). The V gene lost 4 bases and the J gene lost 2 bases, with 9 bases spanning the gap. This CDR3 has 13 amino acids. In DNA form, the CDR3 reads TGTGCCAGCAGCCCGCAGGTTACCTACGAGCAGTACTTC. Its translation: CASSPQVTYEQYF.

The J gene is TRBJ2-3, the V gene TRBV28; no firm D call. V lost 6 bases and J 0 bases, leaving 7 bases between the germline ends. The CDR3 spans 13 residues. Per germline, CDR1 MDHEN and CDR2 SYDVKM. The CDR3 region has the DNA TGTGCCAGCAGCGACTTTAGCACAGATACGCAGTATTTT. Translated, it gives CASSDFSTDTQYF.

The chain couples TRBV7-2 to TRBJ2-7; 8 bases are a match to TRBD2. The CDR3 consists of 15 residues. Germline V CDR1 and CDR2: SGHTA, FQGNSA. Losses at the gene ends were 1 base for V and 2 bases for J; bases not matched to a gene: 4. In DNA form, the CDR3 reads TGTGCCAGCAGCTTAGGAGCGGGAGCCACCTACGAGCAGTACTTC. It encodes CASSLGAGATYEQYF.

The chain joins TRBV2 to TRBJ2-6; no clear D gene. Trimming stripped 7 bases from V and 3 bases from J, with 13 bases between. Per the germline V gene, CDR1 is SNHLY and CDR2 is FYNNEI. The CDR3 has 15 residues. CDR3 amino acids: CASTPKSNGANVLTF. The DNA of the CDR3 is TGTGCCAGCACCCCGAAGAGTAATGGGGCCAACGTCCTGACTTTC. The whole variable domain, filled in from reference TRBV2 and TRBJ2-6, reads EPEVTQTPSHQVTQMGQEVILRCVPISNHLYFYWYRQILGQKVEFLVSFYNNEISEKSEIFDDQFSVERPDGSNFTLKIRSTKLEDSAMYFCASTPKSNGANVLTFGAGSRLTVL.

CDR3 in amino acids: CASSRQGDQGGYTF. The CDR3 coding sequence is TGTGCCAGCAGTCGACAGGGGGACCAGGGCGGCTACACCTTC. V is TRBV6-5 and J is TRBJ1-2; TRBD1 matches 9 bases. Unmatched junction bases numbered 9, after V lost 5 bases and J lost 8 bases. Germline CDR1 reads MNHEY; CDR2 reads SVGAGI. The CDR3 is made up of 14 amino acids.

This chain uses TRBV6-5 with TRBJ2-7, with D possibly matching TRBD1 (6 bases). Trimming removed 6 bases at V and 2 bases at J, with 14 bases between. The CDR3 sequence is 14 residues long. Germline CDR1 reads MNHEY; CDR2 reads SVGAGI. CDR3 loop: CASRRDTGTYEQYF. The CDR3 nucleotides read TGTGCCAGCAGGAGGGACACCGGTACCTACGAGCAGTACTTC.

V and J are TRBV13 and TRBJ2-5, with 8 positions matching TRBD2. Losses at the gene ends were 0 bases for V and 1 base for J; bases not matched to a gene: 4. Germline CDR1 and CDR2: PRHDT and FYEKMQ (reference sequence). The CDR3 covers 16 residues. For the CDR3, the DNA is TGTGCCAGCAGCTTAGGTCTAGCGGGTAGCCAAGAGACCCAGTACTTC. Amino acids: CASSLGLAGSQETQYF.

The genes are TRBV28 and TRBJ1-2, with 10 bases matching TRBD1. The V and J ends lost 4 bases and 2 bases, in that order; junction bases with no gene match: 7. The CDR3 is made up of 16 amino acids. Germline V gene data show CDR1 as MDHEN and CDR2 as SYDVKM. The CDR3 reads CASSSGQGVLNYGYTF. In DNA form, the CDR3 reads TGTGCCAGCAGTTCCGGACAGGGGGTATTAAACTATGGCTACACCTTC.

The rearrangement uses TRBV11-3 and TRBJ1-1; perhaps TRBD1 as D (5 bases). The CDR3 extends over 14 amino acids. In germline, CDR1 is SGHNT, CDR2 YENEEA. V lost 5 bases, J lost 8 bases, and 18 bases lay in between. The CDR3: CASSTSGLSWEAFF. The CDR3 region has the DNA TGTGCCAGCAGCACGTCAGGGCTTAGTTGGGAAGCTTTCTTT.

The V gene is TRBV30, the J gene TRBJ2-7, with 8 bases fitting TRBD1. The CDR3 has 12 residues. CDR1 GTSNPN and CDR2 SVGIG come from the germline V gene (reference sequence). The junction had 5 bases not matched to a gene; V was cut back by 7 bases and J by 3 bases. The CDR3 nucleotides read TGTGCCTCCTCCGGACAGGGCTACGAGCAGTACTTC. This translates into CASSGQGYEQYF.